This T cell receptor beta chain was found in a study of CD8 T cells in ankylosing spondylitis. TCRdb fed the 5' RACE reads into MiXCR, producing one record per CDR3 protein. The sample holds fewer than 400,000 distinct CDR3 sequences, around 8% seen once. The CDR3 totals 18 residues. V dropped 6 bases and J dropped 0; count of bases not matched to a gene: 6. Germline CDR1 MNHEY, CDR2 SVGEGT. General study results and limits: Eight highly homologous variants made up a TCR beta motif, and this motif appeared characteristic of ankylosing spondylitis blood.

Concerning this clonotype itself: What it binds is unknown.

The TCR was taken from a male donor with ankylosing spondylitis. What was sequenced was blood, either unsorted or a sorted T cell fraction (not recorded which). The chain couples TRBV6-2 or TRBV6-3 to TRBJ2-1; 15 bases agree with TRBD2. The CDR3 is CASSSGLAGGNSYNEQFF. CDR3 in DNA: TGTGCCAGCAGCTCCGGACTAGCGGGAGGGAACTCCTACAATGAGCAGTTCTTC.